This T cell receptor (beta chain) is drawn from a study of tumor and adjacent non-tumor tissue in lung cancer. The overall study: Samples averaged approximately 4.2 million productive TCRbeta reads each.

Three rounds of nested PCR, following a modified ARM-PCR protocol, produced the TCRbeta library. Each CDR3 protein is one row after TCRdb ran MiXCR on the multiplex PCR reads. The sample holds around 79,000 distinct CDR3 sequences; 72% are singletons and the top ten take roughly 10%. Study results and limitations: Significantly higher TCR diversity was found in tumor than normal lung.

The template was RNA from unsorted bulk tissue. Between August and November 2014, newly diagnosed, chemotherapy-naive lung cancer patients underwent thoracic surgery in China. V was cut by 3 bases and J by 6 bases, with 8 bases left in between. Germline CDR1 is SGHTA and CDR2 is FQGTGA. The CDR3 consists of 13 residues. This clonotype turned up a few times. No antigen is known for it. V gene TRBV7-3 combines with J gene TRBJ2-2; TRBD1 might be the D (5 bases). This clonotype originated in a woman aged 40-49 years with non-small cell lung cancer. What was sequenced was lung tumor tissue. CDR3 nucleotide sequence: TGTGCCAGCAGCTTCGACAGTTCCGGGGAGCTGTTTTTT. Translation gives CASSFDSSGELFF. The variable domain in full, with the rest retrieved from reference TRBV7-3 and TRBJ2-2, is GAGVSQTPSNKVTEKGKYVELRCDPISGHTALYWYRQSLGQGPEFLIYFQGTGAADDSGLPNDRFFAVRPEGSVSTLKIQRTERGDSAVYLCASSFDSSGELFFGEGSRLTVL.